Each of the 21 T cell receptor beta chains below was sequenced from the same sample in a study of response to subunit inactivated influenza vaccine. Via MiXCR, TCRdb re-called the RT-PCR reads, giving one row per CDR3 protein. The sample holds some 600,000 distinct CDR3 sequences; around 15% are singletons and the top ten take approximately 7.6%. Sample: PBMCs from blood, taken less than 15 days before vaccination. These receptor sequences come from a man aged 45 to 65 who received an inactivated influenza vaccine.

There are a few counts of this clonotype. The CDR3: CASSYGPGITDTQYF. The CDR3 region has the DNA TGTGCCAGCAGCTACGGACCGGGAATCACAGATACGCAGTATTTT. The chain recombines TRBV7-8 with TRBJ2-3, with D perhaps matching TRBD2 (5 bases). The V gene lost 4 bases and the J gene lost 2 bases, with 13 bases spanning the gap. Per germline, CDR1 SGHVS and CDR2 FQNEAQ. The CDR3 runs 15 residues.

V gene TRBV24-1 combines with J gene TRBJ2-5; D might be TRBD1 (5 bases). This CDR3 is 14 amino acids long. The V end was cut by 4 bases, the J end by 7 bases, with 15 bases between. Germline loops: CDR1 KGHDR, CDR2 SFDVKD. CDR3 loop: CATSDYGHGGTQYF. The CDR3 nucleotides read TGTGCCACCAGTGACTATGGACACGGCGGGACCCAGTACTTC.

V is TRBV12-3 or TRBV12-4 and J is TRBJ2-1; D might be TRBD2 (5 bases). This CDR3 comprises 11 residues. V was shortened by 10 bases and J by 4 bases, with 8 bases between the two germline ends. The CDR3 loop is CATTGYNEQFF. CDR3 DNA sequence: TGTGCCACCACGGGATACAATGAGCAGTTCTTC.

This clonotype appeared a few times. The chain links TRBV19 to TRBJ1-1; 8 bases align to TRBD1. The CDR3 sequence is 15 residues long. Germline V gene data show CDR1 as LNHDA and CDR2 as SQIVND (reference sequence). V lost 4 bases to trimming and J lost 1 base; unmatched junction nucleotides: 5. The DNA of the CDR3 is TGTGCCAGTAGTAAGGACAGGGAGACGAACACTGAAGCTTTCTTT. It yields the protein CASSKDRETNTEAFF.

The chain joins TRBV20-1 to TRBJ2-3; D remains ambiguous. The CDR3 is 12 amino acids. The V gene lost 3 bases and the J gene lost 10 bases, with 14 bases spanning the gap. Germline CDR1 reads DFQATT; CDR2 reads SNEGSKA (reference sequence). CDR3 bases: TGCAGTGCTAGTCCGACACCTCCGTCGCAGTATTTT. As protein: CSASPTPPSQYF.

To note about this clonotype: An end of the junction does not agree with germline; a read error may underlie this. This chain uses TRBV14 with TRBJ2-2; maybe TRBD1 (6 bases). The length of the CDR3 is 15 residues. Germline V gene data show CDR1 as SGHDN and CDR2 as FVKESK. Here the CDR3 DNA reads TGTGCCAGCAGCCAATCACAGGGAAACATCGGGGAGCTGTTTTTT. This encodes CASSQSQGNIGELFF.

This chain uses TRBV20-1 with TRBJ2-7, with 7 positions matching TRBD2. Germline CDR1 is DFQATT and CDR2 is SNEGSKA (reference sequence). Trimming at V came to 0 bases and at J to 3 bases, leaving 8 bases not matched to a gene. The CDR3 runs 15 residues. CDR3 nucleotide sequence: TGCAGTGCTAGAGATTGGGAGGGAGCGGGCTACGAGCAGTACTTC. It encodes CSARDWEGAGYEQYF.

This clonotype showed up many times. This chain uses TRBV12-3 or TRBV12-4 with TRBJ2-7; D not certain. Trimming stripped 5 bases from V and 3 bases from J, with 20 bases between. The CDR3 spans 16 residues. The CDR3 DNA reads as TGTGCCAGCAGTACCTCTAACGCGCAGCTTCTCTACGAGCAGTACTTC. As protein: CASSTSNAQLLYEQYF.

This clonotype appeared many times. V usage is TRBV28 and J usage is TRBJ2-7, with D perhaps matching TRBD2 (5 bases). The V end lost 7 bases, the J end lost 0 bases, and 13 bases lay between the germline ends. The CDR3 sequence is 14 residues long. The V gene's germline CDR1 is MDHEN and CDR2 SYDVKM. CDR3 coding DNA: TGTGCCAGCATCGAGGGATTGAGCTCCTACGAGCAGTACTTC. Residues: CASIEGLSSYEQYF.

This clonotype was seen more than once but under ten times. The gene calls are TRBV28 and TRBJ1-6; a possible D gene is TRBD1 (6 bases). The germline V and J ends were trimmed by 11 bases and 2 bases, with 10 bases remaining between them. Germline V gives CDR1 MDHEN, CDR2 SYDVKM. CDR3 length: 13 residues. The CDR3 region has the DNA TGTGCCGTCGGACAGCCCTATAATTCACCCCTCCACTTT. Translating it yields CAVGQPYNSPLHF.

The chain couples TRBV12-3 or TRBV12-4 to TRBJ1-4, with D hard to call. The CDR3 runs to 13 residues. V lost 3 bases to trimming and J lost 4 bases, with 6 bases between them. CDR3 sequence: CASSFRLNEKLFF. CDR3 nucleotide sequence: TGTGCCAGCAGTTTCAGGCTTAATGAAAAACTGTTTTTT.

This clonotype was detected only a few times. V is TRBV28 and J is TRBJ2-1, with D tentatively TRBD2 (6 bases). Germline V gene lookup returns CDR1 MDHEN and CDR2 SYDVKM. Trimming removed 3 bases at V and 9 bases at J, with 21 bases between. The CDR3 length is 16 residues. The CDR3, as DNA: TGTGCCAGCAGTTTCAACCAGAATCGGGGGACCGGTGAGCAGTTCTTC. It is translated as CASSFNQNRGTGEQFF.

The CDR3 is CAWSGVRPYNEQFF. The DNA for the CDR3 is TGTGCCTGGAGTGGTGTCAGACCCTACAATGAGCAGTTCTTC. This rearrangement joins TRBV30 to TRBJ2-1; D is unresolved. Trimming took off 1 base at V and 2 bases at J, with 9 bases between the two ends. CDR3 size: 14 residues. Germline V gene lookup returns CDR1 GTSNPN and CDR2 SVGIG (reference sequence).

This clonotype has only a few counts. The chain uses TRBV20-1 and TRBJ2-5; no definite D call. Germline V gene sequence: CDR1 DFQATT, CDR2 SNEGSKA (reference sequence). Trimming took off 5 bases at V and 7 bases at J, with 17 bases between the two ends. The CDR3 is 13 residues long. The DNA of the CDR3 is TGCAGTGCTCATGGACGGCATGCAGGGACCCAGTACTTC. Translating it yields CSAHGRHAGTQYF.

V is TRBV25-1 and J is TRBJ2-2; 9 nucleotides match TRBD1. V shed 6 bases, J shed 5 bases, and the junction held 7 bases outside the gene matches. The germline V gene encodes CDR1 MGHDK and CDR2 SYGVNS. The length of the CDR3 is 15 residues. This CDR3 reads CASSAGTGFTGELFF. CDR3 DNA sequence: TGTGCCAGCAGCGCAGGGACAGGGTTTACCGGGGAGCTGTTTTTT. Looking up the rest from reference TRBV25-1 and TRBJ2-2 gives the full variable domain: EADIYQTPRYLVIGTGKKITLECSQTMGHDKMYWYQQDPGMELHLIHYSYGVNSTEKGDLSSESTVSRIRTEHFPLTLESARPSHTSQYLCASSAGTGFTGELFFGEGSRLTVL.

This clonotype was observed at least ten times. The V call is TRBV7-6, the J call TRBJ2-1, with 7 bases aligning to TRBD2. Trimming removed 0 bases from V and 8 bases from J; junction bases left unmatched: 4. CDR1 is SGHVS and CDR2 is FNYEAQ in the germline V gene. The CDR3 extends over 14 amino acids. This CDR3 is CASSLAVSGHEQFF. CDR3 bases: TGTGCCAGCAGCTTAGCCGTTAGCGGGCATGAGCAGTTCTTC.

This clonotype was observed at least ten times. The chain employs TRBV5-1 and TRBJ2-1, with 7 bases fitting TRBD2. J was trimmed by 5 bases and V by 3 bases; bases with no gene match: 8. Germline V gives CDR1 SGHRS, CDR2 YFSETQ. The CDR3 totals 15 residues. The CDR3 bases are TGCGCCAGCAGCTGGGGAGGGTCGACCCACAATGAGCAGTTCTTC. Its protein product is CASSWGGSTHNEQFF.

This clonotype was detected only a few times. The chain is built from TRBV29-1 and TRBJ2-1; 14 bases map to TRBD2. The CDR3 contains 16 residues. J was trimmed by 1 base and V by 1 base; bases with no gene match: 0. Germline CDR1 and CDR2: SQVTM and ANQGSEA. The CDR3 DNA reads TGCAGCGTTGAAGGGACTAGCGGGGGGTCCTACAATGAGCAGTTCTTC. It translates to CSVEGTSGGSYNEQFF.

In its sample, this clonotype was seen once. V and J are TRBV7-9 and TRBJ1-6; D gene uncertain. This CDR3 spans 13 amino acids. Germline CDR1 is SEHNR and CDR2 is FQNEAQ (reference sequence). V dropped 5 bases and J dropped 13 bases, with 15 bases sitting between them. The CDR3 protein is CASSGGHMFPLHF. The DNA for the CDR3 is TGTGCCAGCAGCGGAGGGCATATGTTCCCCCTCCACTTT.

This clonotype was recorded many times. The chain employs TRBV4-2 and TRBJ1-5; weak D call: TRBD1 (5 bases). CDR3 size: 15 residues. CDR1 is LGHNA, CDR2 YNFKEQ, per germline. V was pared by 0 bases and J by 4 bases, with 10 bases between. In nucleotides, the CDR3 is TGTGCCAGCAGCCAAGATCCAGGGAAGAATCAGCCCCAGCATTTT. Amino acid sequence: CASSQDPGKNQPQHF.

This clonotype has just a few counts. The genes are TRBV28 and TRBJ2-7; D unclear. V was pared by 5 bases and J by 2 bases, with 10 bases between. CDR3 length: 13 residues. In germline, CDR1 is MDHEN, CDR2 SYDVKM. CDR3 amino acids: CASSGRPPYEQYF. The DNA for the CDR3 is TGTGCCAGCAGTGGCCGGCCACCCTACGAGCAGTACTTC.